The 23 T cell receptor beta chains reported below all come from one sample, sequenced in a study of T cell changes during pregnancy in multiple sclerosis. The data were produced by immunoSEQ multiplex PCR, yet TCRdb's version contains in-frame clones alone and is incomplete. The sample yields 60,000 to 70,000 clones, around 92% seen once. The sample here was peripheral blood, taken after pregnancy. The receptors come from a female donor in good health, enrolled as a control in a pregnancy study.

The CDR3 region is CSVLLQETQYF. The CDR3 DNA reads TGCAGTGTACTACTCCAAGAGACCCAGTACTTC. The chain joins TRBV20-1 to TRBJ2-5; the D is unclear. Germline loops: CDR1 DFQATT, CDR2 SNEGSKA (reference sequence). With 7 bases removed from V and 1 base from J, the gap between germline ends came to 7 bases. The CDR3 has 11 amino acids.

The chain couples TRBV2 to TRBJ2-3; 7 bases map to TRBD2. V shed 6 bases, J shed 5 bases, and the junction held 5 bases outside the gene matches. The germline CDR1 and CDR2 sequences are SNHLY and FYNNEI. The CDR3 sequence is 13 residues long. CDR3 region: CASRTGGRDTQYF. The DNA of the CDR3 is TGTGCCAGCAGAACGGGGGGAAGAGATACGCAGTATTTT.

In DNA, the CDR3 is TGCGCCAGCAGCGGTGGGGGGGACACTGAAGCTTTCTTT. Translated, it gives CASSGGGDTEAFF. The chain carries TRBV4-3 and TRBJ1-1, with a weak D call TRBD1 (5 bases). The CDR3 length is 13 residues. V was cut by 5 bases and J by 3 bases, with 10 bases left in between. The germline V gene encodes CDR1 LGHNA and CDR2 YSLEER.

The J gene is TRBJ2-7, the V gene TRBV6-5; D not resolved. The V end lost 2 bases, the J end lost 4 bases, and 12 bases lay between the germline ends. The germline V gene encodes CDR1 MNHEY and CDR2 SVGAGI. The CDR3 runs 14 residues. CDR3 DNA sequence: TGTGCCAGCAGTTACCCCCCGCCGCGATACGAGCAGTACTTC. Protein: CASSYPPPRYEQYF.

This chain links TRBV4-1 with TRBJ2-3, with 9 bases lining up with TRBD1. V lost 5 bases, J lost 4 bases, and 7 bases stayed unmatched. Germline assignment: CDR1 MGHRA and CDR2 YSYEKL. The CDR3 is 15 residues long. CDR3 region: CASSYRDRAPDTQYF. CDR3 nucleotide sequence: TGCGCCAGCAGCTACCGGGACAGGGCCCCAGATACGCAGTATTTT.

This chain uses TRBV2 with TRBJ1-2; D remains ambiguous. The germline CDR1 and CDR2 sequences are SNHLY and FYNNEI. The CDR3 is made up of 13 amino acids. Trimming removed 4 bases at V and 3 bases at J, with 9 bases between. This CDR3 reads CASSVSRDYGYTF. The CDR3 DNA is TGTGCCAGCAGTGTCTCGAGAGACTATGGCTACACCTTC.

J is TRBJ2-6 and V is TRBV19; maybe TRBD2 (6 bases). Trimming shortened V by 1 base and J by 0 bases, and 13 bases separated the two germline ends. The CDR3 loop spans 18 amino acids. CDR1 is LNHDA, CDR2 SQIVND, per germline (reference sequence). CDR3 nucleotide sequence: TGTGCCAGTAGTATAGGGGGGGACGTATACTCTGGGGCCAACGTCCTGACTTTC. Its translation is CASSIGGDVYSGANVLTF.

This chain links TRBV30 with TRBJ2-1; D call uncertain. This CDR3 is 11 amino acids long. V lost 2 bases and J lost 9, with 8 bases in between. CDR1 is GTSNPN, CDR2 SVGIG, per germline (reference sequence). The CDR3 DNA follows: TGTGCCTGGAGTCTCACTGTTGAGCAGTTCTTC. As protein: CAWSLTVEQFF.

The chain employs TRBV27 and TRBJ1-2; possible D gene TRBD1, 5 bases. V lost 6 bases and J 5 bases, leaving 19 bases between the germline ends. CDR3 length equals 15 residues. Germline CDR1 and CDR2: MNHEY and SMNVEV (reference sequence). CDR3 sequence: CASRPRIGEGYGYTF. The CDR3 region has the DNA TGTGCCAGCAGACCCAGGATAGGGGAGGGATATGGCTACACCTTC.

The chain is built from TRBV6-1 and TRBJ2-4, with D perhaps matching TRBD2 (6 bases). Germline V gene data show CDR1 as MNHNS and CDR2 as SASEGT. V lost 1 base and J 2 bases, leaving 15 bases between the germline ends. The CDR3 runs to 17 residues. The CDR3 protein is CASSEDGRAVSKNIQYF. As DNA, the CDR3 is TGTGCCAGCAGTGAAGACGGGAGAGCGGTTTCCAAAAACATTCAGTACTTC.

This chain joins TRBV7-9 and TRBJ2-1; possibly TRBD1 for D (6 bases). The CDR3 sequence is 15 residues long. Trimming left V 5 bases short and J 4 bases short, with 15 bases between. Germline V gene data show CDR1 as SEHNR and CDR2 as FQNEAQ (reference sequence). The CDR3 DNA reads TGTGCCAGCAGCCACACAGGGACGAATTACAATGAGCAGTTCTTC. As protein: CASSHTGTNYNEQFF.

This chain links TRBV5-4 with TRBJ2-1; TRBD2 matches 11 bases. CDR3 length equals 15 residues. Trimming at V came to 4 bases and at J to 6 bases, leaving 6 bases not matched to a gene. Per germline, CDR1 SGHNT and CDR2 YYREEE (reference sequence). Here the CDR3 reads CASSLSGGATNEQFF. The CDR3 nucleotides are TGTGCCAGCAGCCTTAGCGGGGGGGCGACCAATGAGCAGTTCTTC.

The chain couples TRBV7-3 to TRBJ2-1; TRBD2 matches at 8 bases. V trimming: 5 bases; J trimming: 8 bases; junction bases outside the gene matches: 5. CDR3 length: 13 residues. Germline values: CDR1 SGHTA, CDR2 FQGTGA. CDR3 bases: TGTGCCAGCAGCCACGGACTAGCCCATGAGCAGTTCTTC. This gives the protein CASSHGLAHEQFF.

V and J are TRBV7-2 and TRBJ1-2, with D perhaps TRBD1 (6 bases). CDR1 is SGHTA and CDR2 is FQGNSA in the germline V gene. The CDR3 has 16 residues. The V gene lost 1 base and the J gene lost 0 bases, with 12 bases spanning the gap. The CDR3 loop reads CASSLGAGGPNYGYTF. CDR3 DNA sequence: TGTGCCAGCAGCTTAGGGGCGGGGGGCCCTAACTATGGCTACACCTTC.

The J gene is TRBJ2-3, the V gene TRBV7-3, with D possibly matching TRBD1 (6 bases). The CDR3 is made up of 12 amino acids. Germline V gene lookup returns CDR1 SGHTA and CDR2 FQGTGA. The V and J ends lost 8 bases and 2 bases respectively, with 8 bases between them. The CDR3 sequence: CASRDNTDTQYF. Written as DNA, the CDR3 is TGTGCCAGCCGGGACAACACAGATACGCAGTATTTT. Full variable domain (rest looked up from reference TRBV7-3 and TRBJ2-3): GAGVSQTPSNKVTEKGKYVELRCDPISGHTALYWYRQSLGQGPEFLIYFQGTGAADDSGLPNDRFFAVRPEGSVSTLKIQRTERGDSAVYLCASRDNTDTQYFGPGTRLTVL.

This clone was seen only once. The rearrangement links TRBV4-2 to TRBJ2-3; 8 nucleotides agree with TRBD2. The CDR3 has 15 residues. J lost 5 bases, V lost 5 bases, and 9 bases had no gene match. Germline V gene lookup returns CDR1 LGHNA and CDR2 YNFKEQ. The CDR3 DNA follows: TGTGCCAGCAGCTCTCGCGCGGGGGGCGGAGATACGCAGTATTTT. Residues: CASSSRAGGGDTQYF.

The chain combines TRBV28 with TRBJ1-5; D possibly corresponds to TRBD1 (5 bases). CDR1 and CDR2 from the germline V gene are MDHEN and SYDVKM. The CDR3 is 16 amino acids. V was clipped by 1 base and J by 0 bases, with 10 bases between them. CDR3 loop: CASSLSGGVSNQPQHF. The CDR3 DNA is TGTGCCAGCAGTTTATCAGGAGGGGTTAGCAATCAGCCCCAGCATTTT.

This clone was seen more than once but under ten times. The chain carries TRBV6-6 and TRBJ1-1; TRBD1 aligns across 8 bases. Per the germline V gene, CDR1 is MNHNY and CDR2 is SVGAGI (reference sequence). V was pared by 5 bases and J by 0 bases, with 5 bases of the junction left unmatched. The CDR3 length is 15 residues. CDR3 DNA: TGTGCCAGCAGTCACACGACAGGGGTGAACACTGAAGCTTTCTTT. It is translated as CASSHTTGVNTEAFF.

The CDR3 sequence is CAWSVLENTEAFF. The DNA of the CDR3 is TGTGCCTGGAGTGTACTTGAGAACACTGAAGCTTTCTTT. This chain links TRBV30 with TRBJ1-1; D gene ambiguous. V was clipped by 0 bases and J by 1 base, with 6 bases between them. Germline-derived CDR1 and CDR2 are GTSNPN and SVGIG (reference sequence). CDR3 length equals 13 residues.

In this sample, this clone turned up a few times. CDR3 region: CASSQVLAGTYNEQFF. CDR3 coding DNA: TGTGCCAGCAGCCAAGTGTTAGCGGGGACTTACAATGAGCAGTTCTTC. The chain uses TRBV4-2 and TRBJ2-1; 8 bases fit TRBD2. The V gene's germline CDR1 is LGHNA and CDR2 YNFKEQ. Trimming took 1 base from V and 4 from J; bases not matched to a gene: 6. The CDR3 loop spans 16 amino acids.

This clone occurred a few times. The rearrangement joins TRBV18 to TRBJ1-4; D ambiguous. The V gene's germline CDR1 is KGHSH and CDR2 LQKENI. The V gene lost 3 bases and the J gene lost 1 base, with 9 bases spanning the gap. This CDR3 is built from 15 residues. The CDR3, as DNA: TGTGCCAGCTCACCCTCCCCGGGAACTAATGAAAAACTGTTTTTT. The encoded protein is CASSPSPGTNEKLFF.

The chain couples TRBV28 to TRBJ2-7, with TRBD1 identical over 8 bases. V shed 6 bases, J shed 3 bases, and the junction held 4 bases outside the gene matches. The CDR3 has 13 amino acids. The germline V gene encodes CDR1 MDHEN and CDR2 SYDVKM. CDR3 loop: CASRTGQVYEQYF. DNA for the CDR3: TGTGCCAGCAGGACGGGACAGGTCTACGAGCAGTACTTC.

This CDR3 is CASSLTTGLIPYGYTF. The CDR3, as DNA: TGCGCCAGCAGCTTGACTACAGGGCTCATACCCTATGGCTACACCTTC. This sequence joins TRBV5-1 and TRBJ1-2, with D maybe TRBD1 (6 bases). The germline gives CDR1 SGHRS, CDR2 YFSETQ. This CDR3 is built from 16 residues. The V end lost 1 base, the J end lost 4 bases, and 17 bases lay between the germline ends.